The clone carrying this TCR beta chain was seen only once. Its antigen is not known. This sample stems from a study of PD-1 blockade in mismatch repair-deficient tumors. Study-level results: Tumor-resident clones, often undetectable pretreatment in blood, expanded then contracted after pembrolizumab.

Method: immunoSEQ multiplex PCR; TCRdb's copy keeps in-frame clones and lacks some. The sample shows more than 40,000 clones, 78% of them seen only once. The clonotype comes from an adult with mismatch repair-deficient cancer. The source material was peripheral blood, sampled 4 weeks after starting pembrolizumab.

CDR3 nucleotides: TGTGCCTGGAGTGCAGGGGCAACTAATGAAAAACTGTTTTTT. It translates to CAWSAGATNEKLFF. This chain connects TRBV30 to TRBJ1-4; possibly TRBD1 for D (6 bases). V lost 1 base to trimming and J lost 0 bases, with 6 bases between them. The V gene's germline CDR1 is GTSNPN and CDR2 SVGIG (reference sequence). CDR3 length: 14 amino acids. The full variable domain, with the rest looked up from reference TRBV30 and TRBJ1-4, is SQTIHQWPATLVQPVGSPLSLECTVEGTSNPNLYWYRQAAGRGLQLLFYSVGIGQISSEVPQNLSASRPQDRQFILSSKKLLLSDSGFYLCAWSAGATNEKLFFGSGTQLSVL.